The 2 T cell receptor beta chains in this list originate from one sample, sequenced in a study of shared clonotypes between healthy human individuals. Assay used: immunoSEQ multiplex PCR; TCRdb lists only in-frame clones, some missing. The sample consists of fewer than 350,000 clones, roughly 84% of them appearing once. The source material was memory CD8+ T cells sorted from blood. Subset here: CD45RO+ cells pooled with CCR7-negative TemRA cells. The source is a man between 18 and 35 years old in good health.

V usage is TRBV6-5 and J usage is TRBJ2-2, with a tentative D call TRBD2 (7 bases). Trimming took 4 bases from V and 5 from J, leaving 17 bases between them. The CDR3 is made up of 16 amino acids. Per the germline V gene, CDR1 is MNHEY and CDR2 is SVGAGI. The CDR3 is CASSSPGLGGTGELFF. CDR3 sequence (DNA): TGTGCCAGCAGTTCCCCCGGACTAGGGGGGACCGGGGAGCTGTTTTTT.

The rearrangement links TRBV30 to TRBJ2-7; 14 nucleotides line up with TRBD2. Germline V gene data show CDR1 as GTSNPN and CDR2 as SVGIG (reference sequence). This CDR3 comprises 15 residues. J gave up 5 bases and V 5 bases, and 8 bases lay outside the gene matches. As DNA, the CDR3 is TGTGCCTGGGAGGGACTAGCGGGAGTGTCCAACGAGCAGTACTTC. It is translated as CAWEGLAGVSNEQYF.